This T cell receptor beta chain came from a study of radiation and T cells in renal cell carcinoma. Time point noted: baseline pretreatment blood. Treatment reported: 15 Gy SBRT to primary tumor, nephrectomy 4 weeks later. Serial blood draws occurred at baseline and 2 and 4 weeks post-SBRT. In germline, CDR1 is SGHRS, CDR2 YFSETQ. The V end was cut by 1 base, the J end by 7 bases, with 14 bases between. The CDR3 has 14 amino acids. Libraries were prepared by immunoSEQ multiplex PCR; TCRdb keeps only in-frame clonotypes and omits some of them. The sample contains about 130,000 clones, 70% to 90% of which appear only once.

The sequences come from blood, collected from a patient whose treatment included radiotherapy and nephrectomy. The genes are TRBV5-1 and TRBJ1-2; no definite D call. The sequence was collected from a woman aged 50 to 60 with renal cell carcinoma. The CDR3 protein is CASSLPGSSFGYTF. In nucleotides, the CDR3 is TGCGCCAGCAGCTTGCCCGGGTCCTCCTTTGGCTACACCTTC.